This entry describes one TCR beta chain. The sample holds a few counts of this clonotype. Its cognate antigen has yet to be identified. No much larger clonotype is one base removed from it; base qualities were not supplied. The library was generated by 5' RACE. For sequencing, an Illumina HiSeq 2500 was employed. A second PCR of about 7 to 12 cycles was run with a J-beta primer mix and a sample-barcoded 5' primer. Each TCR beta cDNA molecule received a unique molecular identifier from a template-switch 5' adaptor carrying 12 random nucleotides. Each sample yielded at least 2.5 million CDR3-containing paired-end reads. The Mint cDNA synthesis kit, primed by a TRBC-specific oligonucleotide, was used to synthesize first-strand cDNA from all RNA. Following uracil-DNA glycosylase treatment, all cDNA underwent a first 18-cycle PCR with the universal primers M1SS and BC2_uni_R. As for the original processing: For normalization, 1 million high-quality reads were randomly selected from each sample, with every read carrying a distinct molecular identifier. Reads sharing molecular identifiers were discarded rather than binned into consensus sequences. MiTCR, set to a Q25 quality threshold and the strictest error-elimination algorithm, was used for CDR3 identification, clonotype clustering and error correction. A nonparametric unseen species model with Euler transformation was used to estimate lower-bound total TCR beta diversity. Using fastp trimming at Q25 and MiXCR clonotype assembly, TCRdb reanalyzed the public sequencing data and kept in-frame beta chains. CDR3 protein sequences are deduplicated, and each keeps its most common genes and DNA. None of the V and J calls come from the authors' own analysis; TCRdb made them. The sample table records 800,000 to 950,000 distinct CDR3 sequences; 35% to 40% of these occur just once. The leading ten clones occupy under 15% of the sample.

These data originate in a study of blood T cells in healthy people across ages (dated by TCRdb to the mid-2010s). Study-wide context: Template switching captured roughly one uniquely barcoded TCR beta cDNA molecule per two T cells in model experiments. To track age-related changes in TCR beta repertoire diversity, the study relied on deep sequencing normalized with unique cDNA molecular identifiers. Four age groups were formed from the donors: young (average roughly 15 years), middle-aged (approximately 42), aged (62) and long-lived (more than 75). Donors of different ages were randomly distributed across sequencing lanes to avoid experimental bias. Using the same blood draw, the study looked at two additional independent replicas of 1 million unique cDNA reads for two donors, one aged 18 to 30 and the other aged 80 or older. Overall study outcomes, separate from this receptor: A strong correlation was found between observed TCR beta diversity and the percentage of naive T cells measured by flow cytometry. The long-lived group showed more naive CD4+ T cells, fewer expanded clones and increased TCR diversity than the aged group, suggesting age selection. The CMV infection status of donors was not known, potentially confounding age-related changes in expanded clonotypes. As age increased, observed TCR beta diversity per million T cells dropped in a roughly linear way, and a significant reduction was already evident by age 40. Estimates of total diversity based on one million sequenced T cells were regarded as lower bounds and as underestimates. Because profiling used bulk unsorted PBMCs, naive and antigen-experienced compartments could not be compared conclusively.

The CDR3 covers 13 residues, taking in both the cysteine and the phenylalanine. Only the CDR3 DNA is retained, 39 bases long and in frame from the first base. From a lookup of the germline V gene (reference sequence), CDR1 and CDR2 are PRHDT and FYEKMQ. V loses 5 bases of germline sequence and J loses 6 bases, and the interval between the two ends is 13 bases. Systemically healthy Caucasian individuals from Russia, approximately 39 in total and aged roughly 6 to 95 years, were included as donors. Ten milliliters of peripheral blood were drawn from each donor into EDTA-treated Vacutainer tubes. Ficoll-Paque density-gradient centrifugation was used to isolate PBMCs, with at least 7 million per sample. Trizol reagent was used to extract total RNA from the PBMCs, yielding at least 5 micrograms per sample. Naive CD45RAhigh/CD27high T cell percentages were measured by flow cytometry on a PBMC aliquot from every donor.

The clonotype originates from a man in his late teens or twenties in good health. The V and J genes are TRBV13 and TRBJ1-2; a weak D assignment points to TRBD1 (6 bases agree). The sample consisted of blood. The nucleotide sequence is TGTGCCAGCAGCGAACAGGGCGCTCATGGCTACACCTTC. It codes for CASSEQGAHGYTF.